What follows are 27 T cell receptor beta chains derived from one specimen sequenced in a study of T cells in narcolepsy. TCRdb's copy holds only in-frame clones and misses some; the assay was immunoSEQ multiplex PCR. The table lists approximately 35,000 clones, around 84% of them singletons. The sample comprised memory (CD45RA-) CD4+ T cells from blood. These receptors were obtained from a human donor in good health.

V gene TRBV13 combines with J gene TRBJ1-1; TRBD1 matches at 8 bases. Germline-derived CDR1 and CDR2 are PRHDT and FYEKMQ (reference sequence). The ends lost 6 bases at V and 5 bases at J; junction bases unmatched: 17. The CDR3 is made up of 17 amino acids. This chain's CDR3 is CASSWRAGGDLGTEAFF. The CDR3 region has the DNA TGTGCCAGCAGTTGGAGAGCAGGGGGCGATTTGGGGACTGAAGCTTTCTTT.

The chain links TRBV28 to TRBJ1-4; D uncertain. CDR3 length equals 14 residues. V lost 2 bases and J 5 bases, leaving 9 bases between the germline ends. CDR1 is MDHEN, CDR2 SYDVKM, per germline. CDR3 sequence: CASSLAGINEKLFF. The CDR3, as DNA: TGTGCCAGCAGTTTAGCGGGGATAAATGAAAAACTGTTTTTT.

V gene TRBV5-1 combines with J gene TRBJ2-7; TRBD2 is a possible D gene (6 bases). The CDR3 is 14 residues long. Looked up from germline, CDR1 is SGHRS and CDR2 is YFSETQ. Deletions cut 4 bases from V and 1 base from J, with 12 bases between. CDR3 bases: TGCGCCAGCAGCCGCGATGGGGGGTCCTACGAGCAGTACTTC. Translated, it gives CASSRDGGSYEQYF.

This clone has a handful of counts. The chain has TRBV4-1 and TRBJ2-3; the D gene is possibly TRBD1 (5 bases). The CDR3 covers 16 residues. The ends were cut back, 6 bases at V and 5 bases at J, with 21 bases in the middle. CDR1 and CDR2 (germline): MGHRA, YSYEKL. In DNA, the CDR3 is TGCGCCAGCAGTCTATCCCAGGGAAGTGTAGTAGATACGCAGTATTTT. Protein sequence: CASSLSQGSVVDTQYF.

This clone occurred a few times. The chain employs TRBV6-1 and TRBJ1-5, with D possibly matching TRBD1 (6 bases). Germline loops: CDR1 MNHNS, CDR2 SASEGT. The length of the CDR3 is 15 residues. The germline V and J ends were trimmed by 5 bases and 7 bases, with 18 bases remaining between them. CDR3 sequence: CASSLQRRGHQPQHF. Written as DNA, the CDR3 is TGTGCCAGCAGTTTACAACGCCGGGGGCACCAGCCCCAGCATTTT.

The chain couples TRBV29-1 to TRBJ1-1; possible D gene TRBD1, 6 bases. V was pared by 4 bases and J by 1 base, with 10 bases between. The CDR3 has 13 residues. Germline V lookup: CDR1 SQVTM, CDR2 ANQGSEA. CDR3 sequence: CSVVGGPNTEAFF. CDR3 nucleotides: TGCAGCGTTGTAGGGGGACCGAACACTGAAGCTTTCTTT.

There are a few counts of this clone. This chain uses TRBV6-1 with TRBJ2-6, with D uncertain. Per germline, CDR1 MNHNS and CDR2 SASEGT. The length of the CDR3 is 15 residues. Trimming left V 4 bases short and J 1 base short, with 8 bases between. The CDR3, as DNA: TGTGCCAGCAGTGGGGCCCCGTCTGGGGCCAACGTCCTGACTTTC. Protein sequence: CASSGAPSGANVLTF.

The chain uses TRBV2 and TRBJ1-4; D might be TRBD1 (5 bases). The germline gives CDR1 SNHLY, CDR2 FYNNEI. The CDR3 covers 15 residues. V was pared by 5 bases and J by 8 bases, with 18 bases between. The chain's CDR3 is CASSRSTPREEKLFF. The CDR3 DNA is TGTGCCAGCAGTCGCTCGACTCCCAGGGAGGAAAAACTGTTTTTT.

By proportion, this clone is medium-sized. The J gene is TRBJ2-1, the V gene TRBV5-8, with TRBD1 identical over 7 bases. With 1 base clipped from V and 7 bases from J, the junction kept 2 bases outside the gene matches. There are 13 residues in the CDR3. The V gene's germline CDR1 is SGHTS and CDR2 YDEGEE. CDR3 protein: CASSLWDSNEQFF. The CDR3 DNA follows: TGTGCCAGCAGCTTGTGGGACAGTAATGAGCAGTTCTTC.

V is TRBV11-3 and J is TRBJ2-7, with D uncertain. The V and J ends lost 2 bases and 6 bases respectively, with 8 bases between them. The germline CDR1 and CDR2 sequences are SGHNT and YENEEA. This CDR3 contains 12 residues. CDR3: CASSLRSPEQYF. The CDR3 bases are TGTGCCAGCAGCTTACGCTCCCCCGAGCAGTACTTC.

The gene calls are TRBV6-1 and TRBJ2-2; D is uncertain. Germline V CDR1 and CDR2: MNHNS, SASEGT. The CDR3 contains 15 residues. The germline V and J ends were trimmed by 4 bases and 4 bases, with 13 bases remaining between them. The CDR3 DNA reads TGTGCCAGCAGTGCTAAGTCGGGTTCCACCGGGGAGCTGTTTTTT. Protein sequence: CASSAKSGSTGELFF.

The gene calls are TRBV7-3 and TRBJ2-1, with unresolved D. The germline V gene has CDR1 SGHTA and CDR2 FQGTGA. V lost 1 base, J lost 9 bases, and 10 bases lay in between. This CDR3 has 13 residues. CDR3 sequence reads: CASSLSHDSEQFF. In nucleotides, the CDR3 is TGTGCCAGCAGCTTAAGTCATGACTCTGAGCAGTTCTTC.

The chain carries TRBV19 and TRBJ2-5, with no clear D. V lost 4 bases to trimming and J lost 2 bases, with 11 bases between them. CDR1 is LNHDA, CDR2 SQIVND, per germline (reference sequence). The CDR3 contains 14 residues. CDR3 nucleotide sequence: TGTGCCAGTAGTAGGACCGCAATTCAAGAGACCCAGTACTTC. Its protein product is CASSRTAIQETQYF.

CDR3 DNA sequence: TGTGCCAGCTTCCGGGACGCCAAAACACTTAGGGAAAGGGCTGAAGCTTTCTTT. Translated: CASFRDAKTLRERAEAFF. The V gene is TRBV27, the J gene TRBJ1-1, with D tentatively TRBD1 (5 bases). Trimming cost V 8 bases and J 6 bases, with 31 bases left between them. Germline lookup yields CDR1 MNHEY and CDR2 SMNVEV (reference sequence). This CDR3 spans 18 amino acids.

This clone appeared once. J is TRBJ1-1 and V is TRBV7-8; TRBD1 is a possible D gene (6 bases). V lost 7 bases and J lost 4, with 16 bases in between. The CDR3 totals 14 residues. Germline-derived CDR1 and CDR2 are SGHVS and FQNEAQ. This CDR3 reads CASILGGVSTEAFF. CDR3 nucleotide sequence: TGTGCCAGCATCCTAGGGGGGGTTTCCACTGAAGCTTTCTTT.

This chain's CDR3 is CASSVRASGTDTQYF. For the CDR3, the DNA is TGTGCCAGCAGTGTACGGGCCAGCGGCACAGATACGCAGTATTTT. This rearrangement joins TRBV6-1 to TRBJ2-3; no firm D call. Germline CDR1 MNHNS, CDR2 SASEGT. This CDR3 is built from 15 residues. Trimming shortened V by 4 bases and J by 1 base, and 12 bases separated the two germline ends.

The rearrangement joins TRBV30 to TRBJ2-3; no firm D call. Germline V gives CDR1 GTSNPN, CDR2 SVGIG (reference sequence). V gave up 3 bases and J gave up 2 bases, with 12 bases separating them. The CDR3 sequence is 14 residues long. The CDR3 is CAWRSAQSTDTQYF. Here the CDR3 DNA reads TGTGCCTGGAGGTCGGCGCAGTCCACAGATACGCAGTATTTT.

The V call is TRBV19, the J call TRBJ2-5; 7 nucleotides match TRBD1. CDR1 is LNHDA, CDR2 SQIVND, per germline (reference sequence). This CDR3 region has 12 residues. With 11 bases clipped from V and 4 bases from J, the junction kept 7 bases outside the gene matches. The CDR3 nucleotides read TGTGCCTCAAAACAGGGGTCAGAGACCCAGTACTTC. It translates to CASKQGSETQYF.

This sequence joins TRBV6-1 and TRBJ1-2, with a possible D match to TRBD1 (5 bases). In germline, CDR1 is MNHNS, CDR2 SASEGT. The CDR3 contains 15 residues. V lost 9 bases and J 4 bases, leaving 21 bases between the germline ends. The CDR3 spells CARPPGDIRGYGYTF. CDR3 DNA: TGTGCCAGACCCCCGGGCGACATAAGGGGCTATGGCTACACCTTC.

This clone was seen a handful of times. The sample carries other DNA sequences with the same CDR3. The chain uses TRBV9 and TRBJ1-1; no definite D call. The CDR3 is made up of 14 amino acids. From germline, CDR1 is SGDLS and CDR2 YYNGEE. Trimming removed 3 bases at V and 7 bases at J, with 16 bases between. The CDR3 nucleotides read TGTGCCAGCAGCGATAGGGTCGGTCGTAATGAAGCTTTCTTT. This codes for CASSDRVGRNEAFF.

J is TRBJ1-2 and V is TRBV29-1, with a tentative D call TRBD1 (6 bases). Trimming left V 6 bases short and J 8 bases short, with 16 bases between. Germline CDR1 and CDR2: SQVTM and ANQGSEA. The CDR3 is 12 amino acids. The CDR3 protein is CSVGPGDRGYTF. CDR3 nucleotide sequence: TGCAGCGTCGGCCCAGGGGACCGAGGCTACACCTTC. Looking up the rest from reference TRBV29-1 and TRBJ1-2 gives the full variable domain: SAVISQKPSRDICQRGTSLTIQCQVDSQVTMMFWYRQQPGQSLTLIATANQGSEATYESGFVIDKFPISRPNLTFSTLTVSNMSPEDSSIYLCSVGPGDRGYTFGSGTRLTVV.

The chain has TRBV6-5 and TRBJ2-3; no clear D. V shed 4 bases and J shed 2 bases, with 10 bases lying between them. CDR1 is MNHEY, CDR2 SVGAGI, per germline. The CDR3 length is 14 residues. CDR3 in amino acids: CASSSPIYTDTQYF. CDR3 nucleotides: TGTGCCAGCAGTTCGCCTATCTACACAGATACGCAGTATTTT.

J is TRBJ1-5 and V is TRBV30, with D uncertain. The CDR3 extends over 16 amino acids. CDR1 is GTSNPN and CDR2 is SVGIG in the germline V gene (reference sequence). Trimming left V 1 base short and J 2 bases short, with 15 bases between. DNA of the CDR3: TGTGCCTGGAGTGGAGGGCTAGGGATGGGCAATCAGCCCCAGCATTTT. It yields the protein CAWSGGLGMGNQPQHF.

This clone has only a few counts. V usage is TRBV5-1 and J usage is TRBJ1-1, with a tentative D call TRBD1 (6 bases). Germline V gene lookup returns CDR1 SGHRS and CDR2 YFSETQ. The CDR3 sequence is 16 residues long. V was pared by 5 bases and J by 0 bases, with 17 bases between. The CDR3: CASRSAGGPVNTEAFF. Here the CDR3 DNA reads TGCGCCAGCAGGTCGGCGGGGGGGCCAGTGAACACTGAAGCTTTCTTT.

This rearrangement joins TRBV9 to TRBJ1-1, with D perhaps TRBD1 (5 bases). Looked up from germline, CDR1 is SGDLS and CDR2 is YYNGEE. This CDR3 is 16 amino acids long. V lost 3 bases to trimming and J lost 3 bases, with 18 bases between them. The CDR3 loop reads CASSGFPIQVYTEAFF. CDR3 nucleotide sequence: TGTGCCAGCAGCGGCTTCCCTATACAGGTCTACACTGAAGCTTTCTTT.

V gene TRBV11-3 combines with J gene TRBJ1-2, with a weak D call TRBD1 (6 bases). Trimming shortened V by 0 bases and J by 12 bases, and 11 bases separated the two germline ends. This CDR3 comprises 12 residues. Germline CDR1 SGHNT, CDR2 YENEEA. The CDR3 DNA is TGTGCCAGCAGCTTAGAGGGGGCCGGTCACACCTTC. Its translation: CASSLEGAGHTF.

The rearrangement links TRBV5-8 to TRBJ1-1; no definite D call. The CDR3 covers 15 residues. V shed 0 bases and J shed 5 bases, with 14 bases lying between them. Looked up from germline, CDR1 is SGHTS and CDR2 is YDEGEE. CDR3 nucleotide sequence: TGTGCCAGCAGCTTGGGGAACTACCCCGGAACTGAAGCTTTCTTT. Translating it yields CASSLGNYPGTEAFF.